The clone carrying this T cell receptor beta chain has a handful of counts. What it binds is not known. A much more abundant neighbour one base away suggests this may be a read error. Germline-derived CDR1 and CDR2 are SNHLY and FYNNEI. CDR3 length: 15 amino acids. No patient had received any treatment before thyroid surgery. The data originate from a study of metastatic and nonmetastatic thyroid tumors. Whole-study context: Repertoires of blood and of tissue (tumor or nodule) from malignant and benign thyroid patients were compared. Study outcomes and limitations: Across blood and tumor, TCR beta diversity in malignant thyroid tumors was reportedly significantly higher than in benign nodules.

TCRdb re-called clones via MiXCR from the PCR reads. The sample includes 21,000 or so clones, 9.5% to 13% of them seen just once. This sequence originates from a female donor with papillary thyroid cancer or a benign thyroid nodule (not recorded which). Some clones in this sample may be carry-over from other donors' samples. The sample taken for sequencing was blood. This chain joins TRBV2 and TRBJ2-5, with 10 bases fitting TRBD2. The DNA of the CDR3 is TGTGCCAGCAGTGCCAGCGGGAGGGAGGGAGAGACCAAGTACTTC. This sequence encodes CASSASGREGETKYF.